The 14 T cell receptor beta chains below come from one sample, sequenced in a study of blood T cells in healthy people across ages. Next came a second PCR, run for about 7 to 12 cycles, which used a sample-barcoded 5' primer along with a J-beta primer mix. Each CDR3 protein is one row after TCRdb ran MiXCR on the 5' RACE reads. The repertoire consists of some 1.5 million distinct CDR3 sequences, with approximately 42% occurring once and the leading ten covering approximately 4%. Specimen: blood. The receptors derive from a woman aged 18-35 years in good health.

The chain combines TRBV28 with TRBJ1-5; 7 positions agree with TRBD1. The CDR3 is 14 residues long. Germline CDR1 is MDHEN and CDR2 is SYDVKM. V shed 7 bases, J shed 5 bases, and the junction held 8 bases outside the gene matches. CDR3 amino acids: CASILDRTDQPQHF. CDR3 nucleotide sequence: TGTGCCAGCATCCTGGACAGGACTGATCAGCCCCAGCATTTT.

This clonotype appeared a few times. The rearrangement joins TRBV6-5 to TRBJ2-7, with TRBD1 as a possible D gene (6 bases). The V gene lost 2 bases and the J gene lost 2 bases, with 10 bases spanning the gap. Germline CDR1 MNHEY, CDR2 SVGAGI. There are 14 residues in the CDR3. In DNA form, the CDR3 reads TGTGCCAGCAGTTACGAGGACAGTGCCTACGAGCAGTACTTC. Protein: CASSYEDSAYEQYF.

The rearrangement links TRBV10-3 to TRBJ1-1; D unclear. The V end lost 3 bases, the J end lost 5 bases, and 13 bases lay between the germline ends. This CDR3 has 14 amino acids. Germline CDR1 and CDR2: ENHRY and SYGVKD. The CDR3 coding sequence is TGTGCCATCAGTGATGGGAGCCCGAGGACTGAAGCTTTCTTT. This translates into CAISDGSPRTEAFF.

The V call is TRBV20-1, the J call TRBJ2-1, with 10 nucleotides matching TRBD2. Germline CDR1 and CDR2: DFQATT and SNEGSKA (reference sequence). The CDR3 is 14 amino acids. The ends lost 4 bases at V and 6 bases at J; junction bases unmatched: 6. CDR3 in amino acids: CSATSGSQANEQFF. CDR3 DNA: TGCAGTGCTACTAGCGGGAGTCAGGCCAATGAGCAGTTCTTC.

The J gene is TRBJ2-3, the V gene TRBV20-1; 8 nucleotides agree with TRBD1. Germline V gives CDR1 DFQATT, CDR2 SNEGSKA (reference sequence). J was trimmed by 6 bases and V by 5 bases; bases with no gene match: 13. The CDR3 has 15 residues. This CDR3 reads CSALHRDRHRDTQYF. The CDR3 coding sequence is TGCAGTGCTCTACACCGGGACAGGCATAGGGATACGCAGTATTTT.

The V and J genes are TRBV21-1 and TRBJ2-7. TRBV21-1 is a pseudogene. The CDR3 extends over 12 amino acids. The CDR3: CASSKLRCEQYF. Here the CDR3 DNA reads TGTGCCAGCAGCAAACTAAGGTGCGAGCAGTACTTC.

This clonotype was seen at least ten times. CDR3 DNA: TGTGCCAGCAGCTCGGGACGGAGCTCCTACAATGAGCAGTTCTTC. Amino acids: CASSSGRSSYNEQFF. The chain couples TRBV7-9 to TRBJ2-1; D may correspond to TRBD1 or TRBD2 (5 bases each). Trimming shortened V by 4 bases and J by 0 bases, and 10 bases separated the two germline ends. Germline lookup yields CDR1 SEHNR and CDR2 FQNEAQ (reference sequence). The CDR3 has 15 residues.

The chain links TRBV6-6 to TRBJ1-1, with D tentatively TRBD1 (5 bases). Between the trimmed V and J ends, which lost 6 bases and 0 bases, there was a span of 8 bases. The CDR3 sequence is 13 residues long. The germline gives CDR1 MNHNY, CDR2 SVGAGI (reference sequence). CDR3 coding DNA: TGTGCCAGCAGGGGGCTTATGAACACTGAAGCTTTCTTT. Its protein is CASRGLMNTEAFF.

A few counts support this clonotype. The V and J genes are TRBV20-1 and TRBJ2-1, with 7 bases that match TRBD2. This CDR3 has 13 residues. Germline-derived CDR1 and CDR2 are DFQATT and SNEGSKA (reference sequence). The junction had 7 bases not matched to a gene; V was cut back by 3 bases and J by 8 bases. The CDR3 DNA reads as TGCAGTGCTAGCGGGAGGATAGGGGATGAGCAGTTCTTC. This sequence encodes CSASGRIGDEQFF.

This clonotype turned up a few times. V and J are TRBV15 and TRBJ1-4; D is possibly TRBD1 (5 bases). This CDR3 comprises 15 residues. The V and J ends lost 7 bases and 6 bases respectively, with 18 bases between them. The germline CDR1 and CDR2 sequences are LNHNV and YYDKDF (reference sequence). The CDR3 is CATIGNRQRDEKLFF. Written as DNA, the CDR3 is TGTGCCACCATCGGCAACAGGCAGAGGGATGAAAAACTGTTTTTT.

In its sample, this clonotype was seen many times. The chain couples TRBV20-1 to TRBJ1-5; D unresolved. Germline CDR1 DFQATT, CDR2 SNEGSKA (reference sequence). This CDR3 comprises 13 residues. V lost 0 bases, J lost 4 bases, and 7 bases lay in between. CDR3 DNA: TGCAGTGCTAGAGAGGAACAAAATCAGCCCCAGCATTTT. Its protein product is CSAREEQNQPQHF.

In DNA, the CDR3 is TGTGCCAGCGCCAGATACAATCAGCCCCAGCATTTT. Protein: CASARYNQPQHF. The chain joins TRBV12-3 or TRBV12-4 to TRBJ1-5, with D unresolved. Trimming shortened V by 8 bases and J by 3 bases, and 8 bases separated the two germline ends. The CDR3 has 12 amino acids.

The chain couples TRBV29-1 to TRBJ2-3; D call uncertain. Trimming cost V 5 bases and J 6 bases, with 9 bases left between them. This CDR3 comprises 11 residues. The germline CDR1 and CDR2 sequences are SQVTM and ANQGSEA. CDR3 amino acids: CSVILVDTQYF. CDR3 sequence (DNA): TGCAGCGTTATCCTGGTCGATACGCAGTATTTT.

The CDR3, as DNA: TGTGCCAGCAGTTACAGGACCCAACGGGATACGCAGTATTTT. Encoded protein: CASSYRTQRDTQYF. V is TRBV6-8 and J is TRBJ2-3; D ambiguous. Trimming took 2 bases from V and 6 from J, leaving 12 bases between them. There are 14 residues in the CDR3. Germline values: CDR1 MNHGY, CDR2 SAAAGT.